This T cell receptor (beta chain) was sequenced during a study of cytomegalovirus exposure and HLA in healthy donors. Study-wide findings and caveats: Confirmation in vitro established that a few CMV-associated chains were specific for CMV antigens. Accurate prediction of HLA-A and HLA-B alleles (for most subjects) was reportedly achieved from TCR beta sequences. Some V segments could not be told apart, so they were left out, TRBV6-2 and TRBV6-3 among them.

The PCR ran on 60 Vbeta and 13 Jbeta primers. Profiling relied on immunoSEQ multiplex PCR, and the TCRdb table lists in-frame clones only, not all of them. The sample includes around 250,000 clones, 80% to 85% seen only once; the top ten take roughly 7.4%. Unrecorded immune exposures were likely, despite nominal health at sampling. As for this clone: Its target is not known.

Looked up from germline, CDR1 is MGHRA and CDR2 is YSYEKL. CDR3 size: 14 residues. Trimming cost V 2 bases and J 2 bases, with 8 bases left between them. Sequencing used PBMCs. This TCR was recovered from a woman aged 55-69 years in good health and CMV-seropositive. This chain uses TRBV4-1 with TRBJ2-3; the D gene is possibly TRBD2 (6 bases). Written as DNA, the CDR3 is TGCGCCAGCAGCCAACGGGGGTACACAGATACGCAGTATTTT. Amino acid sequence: CASSQRGYTDTQYF.